This T cell receptor (beta chain) was retrieved from a study of cytomegalovirus exposure and HLA in healthy donors (dated by TCRdb to 2017 to 2019). Regarding the study in general: According to a later analysis, one platform produced both the 120 validation repertoires and the roughly 650 repertoires of the first cohort. The study aimed to test whether signatures of past pathogen exposure could be identified by cataloging public T cell receptors. A separate validation cohort of roughly 120 different subjects was used in addition to the approximately 640-subject first cohort. High-throughput TCR immunosequencing, statistical association of individual TCRs with disease status, and machine learning were combined to predict cytomegalovirus infection status. The paper as a whole reports these results and caveats: The study gave a list of about 170 TCR beta chains associated with cytomegalovirus. The classifier was reported to diagnose cytomegalovirus status with high specificity and sensitivity in both the original and validation cohorts. Across donors, most TCR sequences were observed very rarely, whereas some public TCRs were present in many individuals. In a later analysis, TCRs clustered in the first cohort were found to also tend to co-occur in the approximately 110 validation repertoires, with about 93% of cluster scores above 0. In vitro tests confirmed that a few of the cytomegalovirus-associated TCR beta chains recognize cytomegalovirus antigens. All 120 or so repertoires were used to score co-occurrence in the validation cohort in a later analysis, because that analysis had no HLA typing for the cohort. It was suggested by the authors that the approach could potentially be generalized to other disease states and immunological phenotypes.

The donors were included in the validation cohort of 130 or so subjects, a group kept apart from the approximately 650-subject first cohort. The library came from the immunoSEQ multiplex PCR assay. Per the original workflow: To diagnose cytomegalovirus status from the catalog of TCR beta chain sequences, a statistical classification framework was built. TCRdb retrieved this table from immuneACCESS and kept in-frame rearrangements only. Not all clones are present; in checked studies, unresolved V genes account for under half, and no reason is known for the remainder. The D gene and trimming were derived from the DNA, and the V and J assignments and clone size from that table. For this sample the table gives about 66,000 clones, of which more than 90% were detected only once. The ten biggest clones cover approximately 0.94% of the sample. The sample holds a few counts of this clone. The specificity of this receptor is unknown. Base-call qualities are not available, and no considerably larger clone is one nucleotide away.

For this chain, trimming is 5 bases at the V end and 10 bases at the J end, and the number of junction bases without a gene match is 2. The CDR1 and CDR2 encoded by the germline V gene (reference sequence) are SEHNR and FQNEAQ. Its CDR3 holds 11 amino acids, cysteine through phenylalanine. Only the CDR3 DNA stays, 33 bases, in frame from base 1. The sequencing input was PBMCs. In this chain, TRBV7-9 is recombined with TRBJ2-1; the central 7 bases match TRBD2. The receptor comes from a man in his late teens or twenties in good health and CMV-seronegative. CDR3 sequence: CASSPGGEQFF. In nucleotide form, the sequence is TGTGCCAGCAGCCCCGGGGGGGAGCAGTTCTTC.